This T cell receptor beta chain stems from a study of regulatory T cells in long-lasting Graves disease. General study results and limits: With approximately 2,500 shared public clonotypes, persistent patients exceeded new patients, who shared about a thousand.

At least ten counts were recorded for this clonotype. What it recognizes is unknown. Assembly of TCR beta libraries relied on iRepertoire HTBI primers together with Arm-PCR of CDR3 regions. Using its own MiXCR run on the multiplex PCR reads, TCRdb lists one record per CDR3 protein. The sample has about 620,000 distinct CDR3 sequences, approximately 15% seen once; the top ten hold about 18%. Documented time point: newly diagnosed GD, antithyroid drugs for less than 3 months. Preparation of the TCR library used RNA extracted from PBMCs. The same sample was also studied in work on T cells in Graves' hyperthyroidism and ophthalmopathy.

This specimen consisted of peripheral blood mononuclear cells (PBMCs), obtained at new diagnosis, from a patient treated with antithyroid drugs. The origin of this receptor is a young woman with Graves disease.

As DNA, the CDR3 is TGTGCCAGCAGACACCGGTACCAGATGAACACTGAAGCTTTCTTT. Translated: CASRHRYQMNTEAFF. V usage is TRBV6-1 and J usage is TRBJ1-1; no clear D gene. The V gene's germline CDR1 is MNHNS and CDR2 SASEGT. The CDR3 is made up of 15 amino acids. V lost 6 bases to trimming and J lost 0 bases, with 14 bases between them.